This record covers a single T cell receptor beta chain. CDR1 SGHVS and CDR2 FQNEAQ come from the germline V gene. The germline V and J ends were trimmed by 0 bases and 0 bases, with 15 bases remaining between them. This CDR3 has 18 amino acids. This record belongs to a study of T cells in Graves' hyperthyroidism and ophthalmopathy. Researchers took RNA transcripts and amplified the TCR beta CDR3 regions from them. The HTBI primer set was used in a first-round RT-PCR of the TCR CDR3. A single record per CDR3 protein comes from TCRdb applying MiXCR to the multiplex PCR reads. The profile shows roughly 150,000 distinct CDR3 sequences, 9.4% of them singletons.

The chain uses TRBV7-8 and TRBJ2-4; D is unclear. The sequence derives from a young woman with Graves' hyperthyroidism that later progressed to Graves' ophthalmopathy. Sequenced input: blood. As DNA, the CDR3 is TGTGCCAGCAGCTTAGCTTTAGTGTCCGAGCTAGCCAAAAACATTCAGTACTTC. Protein product: CASSLALVSELAKNIQYF.